This entry lists 19 T cell receptor beta chains sequenced from one sample in a study of vaccination effects on CD4 cells after COVID-19. Sequenced by immunoSEQ multiplex PCR; TCRdb stores in-frame clones only, minus some. The sample lists roughly 55,000 clones, 78% occurring once. No antigen has been identified for these receptors. Antigen-specific CD4+ T cells were expanded with viral peptide pools in the ViraFEST assay before sequencing. Isolating CD4+ T cells followed approximately nine days of culture. Everyone in the study got two shots of either the BNT162b2 or mRNA-1273 vaccine. The sequenced sample was CD4+ T cells from PBMCs cultured with HCoV-OC43 spike peptides, obtained after COVID-19 vaccination. As to subset: HCoV-OC43 spike overlapping peptide pool stimulation. The source of these receptors is a human donor who received a COVID-19 vaccine.

The rearrangement uses TRBV5-4 and TRBJ2-5; 16 nucleotides match TRBD2. The CDR3 runs to 17 residues. The germline V gene has CDR1 SGHNT and CDR2 YYREEE (reference sequence). The J segment lost 2 bases and the V segment lost 4 bases, leaving 5 bases of the junction unmatched. In DNA form, the CDR3 reads TGTGCCAGCAGCACCGGGACTAGCGGGGGGGGTCAAGAGACCCAGTACTTC. This sequence encodes CASSTGTSGGGQETQYF.

The chain is built from TRBV19 and TRBJ1-4; TRBD1 might be the D (6 bases). The germline V and J ends were trimmed by 2 bases and 3 bases, with 10 bases remaining between them. Per germline, CDR1 LNHDA and CDR2 SQIVND (reference sequence). This CDR3 spans 15 amino acids. CDR3 nucleotides: TGTGCCAGTAGTATAAGCAGGGGTGCTAATGAAAAACTGTTTTTT. Its protein product is CASSISRGANEKLFF.

The chain combines TRBV2 with TRBJ2-5; a weak D match, TRBD2 (6 bases). Germline CDR1 and CDR2: SNHLY and FYNNEI. The ends were cut back, 2 bases at V and 1 base at J, with 11 bases in the middle. The CDR3 totals 15 residues. This CDR3 reads CASSERRDLQETQYF. Written as DNA, the CDR3 is TGTGCCAGCAGTGAAAGGCGGGACCTCCAAGAGACCCAGTACTTC.

A single count supports this clone. This chain joins TRBV24-1 and TRBJ1-1; D unclear. In germline, CDR1 is KGHDR, CDR2 SFDVKD. V shed 8 bases and J shed 1 base, with 7 bases lying between them. The CDR3 has 12 amino acids. This CDR3 is CATTDGNTEAFF. CDR3 in DNA: TGTGCCACCACTGACGGGAACACTGAAGCTTTCTTT.

The chain has TRBV14 and TRBJ1-1; no clear D. CDR3 length: 14 residues. V lost 4 bases to trimming and J lost 3 bases, with 12 bases between them. Germline-derived CDR1 and CDR2 are SGHDN and FVKESK. The CDR3, as DNA: TGTGCCAGCAGCCCCCTGGGCGGGTACACTGAAGCTTTCTTT. Amino acids: CASSPLGGYTEAFF.

The chain combines TRBV11-3 with TRBJ2-1; 8 positions match TRBD1. After removal of 3 bases from V and 8 bases from J, the junction contained 3 bases not matched to a gene. Germline CDR1 SGHNT, CDR2 YENEEA. The CDR3 totals 13 residues. The CDR3 nucleotides read TGTGCCAGCAGCTTCGACAGGGGTGATGAGCAGTTCTTC. Its protein product is CASSFDRGDEQFF.

This clone was counted a few times. The chain is built from TRBV2 and TRBJ1-5; D is possibly TRBD1 (5 bases). Germline lookup yields CDR1 SNHLY and CDR2 FYNNEI. This CDR3 region has 13 residues. Trimming removed 8 bases at V and 4 bases at J, with 12 bases between. The CDR3 is CASQGDSNQPQHF. The CDR3 DNA reads TGTGCCAGCCAGGGAGACAGTAATCAGCCCCAGCATTTT.

The chain employs TRBV18 and TRBJ1-1; D ambiguous. Germline-derived CDR1 and CDR2 are KGHSH and LQKENI. The CDR3 contains 14 residues. V dropped 3 bases and J dropped 0 bases, with 8 bases sitting between them. CDR3 nucleotide sequence: TGTGCCAGCTCACCTTCGAGAATGAACACTGAAGCTTTCTTT. Residues: CASSPSRMNTEAFF.

This chain's CDR3 is CAWGGDTQYF. CDR3 nucleotide sequence: TGTGCCTGGGGGGGCGATACGCAGTATTTT. This chain uses TRBV30 with TRBJ2-3, with D perhaps TRBD1 (6 bases). V lost 5 bases, J lost 6 bases, and 6 bases lay in between. This CDR3 region has 10 residues. The germline V gene has CDR1 GTSNPN and CDR2 SVGIG (reference sequence).

The chain recombines TRBV5-1 with TRBJ1-1, with D unclear. V was cut by 0 bases and J by 4 bases, with 10 bases left in between. The CDR3 covers 14 residues. Germline values: CDR1 SGHRS, CDR2 YFSETQ. The CDR3 reads CASSLDGLGTEAFF. CDR3 nucleotides: TGCGCCAGCAGCTTGGACGGATTGGGCACTGAAGCTTTCTTT.

This rearrangement joins TRBV7-6 to TRBJ1-3, with a tentative D call TRBD1 (6 bases). CDR3 length: 16 residues. V lost 5 bases and J 0 bases, leaving 14 bases between the germline ends. Germline V gene data show CDR1 as SGHVS and CDR2 as FNYEAQ. This CDR3 is CASSVGQNPSGNTIYF. CDR3 nucleotide sequence: TGTGCCAGCAGCGTAGGACAGAACCCCTCTGGAAACACCATATATTTT.

The J gene is TRBJ1-5, the V gene TRBV12-3 or TRBV12-4, with TRBD1 as a possible D gene (6 bases). This CDR3 region has 13 residues. Trimming pared 6 bases from V and 7 bases from J, leaving 13 bases between. DNA for the CDR3: TGTGCCAGCAGCGCCGGTGGGGGCCAGCCCCAGCATTTT. Residues: CASSAGGGQPQHF.

The rearrangement uses TRBV6-6 and TRBJ2-3; unclear D gene. The CDR3 covers 12 residues. Trimming removed 4 bases from V and 7 bases from J, with 9 bases in between. Germline CDR1 is MNHNY and CDR2 is SVGAGI (reference sequence). The chain's CDR3 is CASSLVENTQYF. The CDR3, as DNA: TGTGCCAGCAGTTTGGTGGAGAATACGCAGTATTTT.

The chain employs TRBV15 and TRBJ2-1; D is perhaps TRBD2 (6 bases). Deletions cut 1 base from V and 9 bases from J, with 22 bases between. The CDR3 sequence is 17 residues long. Germline-derived CDR1 and CDR2 are LNHNV and YYDKDF (reference sequence). CDR3 DNA sequence: TGTGCCACCAGCAGAGTCTATGGTATGCTAGTGGGGGGTGAGCAGTTCTTC. Translation gives CATSRVYGMLVGGEQFF. Full variable domain (missing parts from reference TRBV15 and TRBJ2-1): DAMVIQNPRYQVTQFGKPVTLSCSQTLNHNVMYWYQQKSSQAPKLLFHYYDKDFNNEADTPDNFQSRRPNTSFCFLDIRSPGLGDTAMYLCATSRVYGMLVGGEQFFGPGTRLTVL.

In its sample, this clone was seen a few times. V is TRBV7-9 and J is TRBJ2-2; tentative D call: TRBD2 (6 bases). Deletions cut 5 bases from V and 4 bases from J, with 17 bases between. The germline V gene has CDR1 SEHNR and CDR2 FQNEAQ (reference sequence). CDR3 size: 16 residues. CDR3 bases: TGTGCCAGCAGCCGACGGAATGCGGAGGGCACCGGGGAGCTGTTTTTT. Protein: CASSRRNAEGTGELFF.

The rearrangement joins TRBV5-5 to TRBJ1-2; D may be TRBD1 (6 bases). Germline V gene data show CDR1 as SGHKS and CDR2 as YYEKEE (reference sequence). The CDR3 has 15 residues. Trimming cost V 7 bases and J 6 bases, with 22 bases left between them. The CDR3 loop reads CASRPPPRDTDGYTF. The CDR3 nucleotides are TGTGCCAGCCGCCCCCCCCCAAGGGACACGGATGGCTACACCTTC.

V gene TRBV5-1 combines with J gene TRBJ2-3; TRBD1 matches at 8 bases. This CDR3 is built from 16 residues. In germline, CDR1 is SGHRS, CDR2 YFSETQ. J gave up 3 bases and V 4 bases, and 10 bases lay outside the gene matches. CDR3 DNA sequence: TGCGCCAGCAGCCCCTCAGGGCAGGGGGCTACAGATACGCAGTATTTT. It specifies CASSPSGQGATDTQYF.

The gene calls are TRBV19 and TRBJ2-1; D is possibly TRBD1 or TRBD2 (5 bases each). Germline CDR1 LNHDA, CDR2 SQIVND (reference sequence). The CDR3 spans 14 residues. With 6 bases removed from V and 3 bases from J, the gap between germline ends came to 12 bases. The CDR3 spells CASSRSGSYNEQFF. The CDR3 nucleotides are TGTGCCAGTAGCCGGTCAGGGAGCTACAATGAGCAGTTCTTC. Full variable domain (outside the CDR3, taken from reference TRBV19 and TRBJ2-1): DGGITQSPKYLFRKEGQNVTLSCEQNLNHDAMYWYRQDPGQGLRLIYYSQIVNDFQKGDIAEGYSVSREKKESFPLTVTSAQKNPTAFYLCASSRSGSYNEQFFGPGTRLTVL.

In its sample, this clone was seen a few times. The chain links TRBV4-1 to TRBJ1-1; 7 positions agree with TRBD1. The germline gives CDR1 MGHRA, CDR2 YSYEKL. V shed 6 bases, J shed 2 bases, and the junction held 15 bases outside the gene matches. This CDR3 has 17 residues. CDR3: CASRPKQGRALNTEAFF. The CDR3 DNA is TGCGCCAGCAGACCGAAACAGGGGCGGGCGCTAAACACTGAAGCTTTCTTT.